The clone carrying this T cell receptor beta chain was seen a few times. The sample comes from a study of blood T cell repertoires in COVID-19. Across the whole study: Donors in the United States, Italy and Spain gave samples during acute or convalescent COVID-19.

Only in-frame clones appear in the TCRdb table, and some are missing; sequencing was by immunoSEQ multiplex PCR. The repertoire holds about 170,000 clones, about 86% seen once, with approximately 2.6% in the top ten. The length of the CDR3 is 13 residues. Between the trimmed V and J ends, which lost 8 bases and 3 bases, there was a span of 12 bases. CDR1 and CDR2 (germline): MGHDK, SYGVNS. The specimen sequenced was peripheral blood. This rearrangement joins TRBV25-1 to TRBJ2-3; D is uncertain. This TCR was recovered from a human donor with acute or convalescent COVID-19. The donor label of this sample is uncertain. This CDR3 is CASGWAMTDTQYF. The CDR3 nucleotides read TGTGCCAGCGGCTGGGCAATGACAGATACGCAGTATTTT. The complete variable domain, with remaining parts taken from reference TRBV25-1 and TRBJ2-3, reads EADIYQTPRYLVIGTGKKITLECSQTMGHDKMYWYQQDPGMELHLIHYSYGVNSTEKGDLSSESTVSRIRTEHFPLTLESARPSHTSQYLCASGWAMTDTQYFGPGTRLTVL.